The 30 T cell receptor beta chains given below trace back to one sample, sequenced in a study of cytomegalovirus exposure and HLA in healthy donors. Vbeta (60) and Jbeta (13) primers were used in the PCR. Some clones are missing from TCRdb's copy, which holds only in-frame ones; the method was immunoSEQ multiplex PCR. The sample lists 90,000 to 95,000 clones; about 85% were seen once. The sequenced sample was PBMCs. The receptors derive from a girl aged 2-15 years in good health and CMV-seropositive.

The chain joins TRBV28 to TRBJ1-5, with D possibly being TRBD1 (5 bases). This CDR3 region has 14 residues. The germline CDR1 and CDR2 sequences are MDHEN and SYDVKM. Trimming pared 6 bases from V and 1 base from J, leaving 10 bases between. The CDR3: CASRGLESNQPQHF. DNA for the CDR3: TGTGCCAGCAGGGGACTTGAGAGCAATCAGCCCCAGCATTTT.

Only one count was recorded for this clone. This chain uses TRBV13 with TRBJ1-5, with D possibly matching TRBD1 (6 bases). The germline V and J ends were trimmed by 5 bases and 2 bases, with 16 bases remaining between them. Germline CDR1 and CDR2: PRHDT and FYEKMQ (reference sequence). The CDR3 extends over 16 amino acids. The CDR3, as DNA: TGTGCCAGCAGCAGCCGATTAGGGGGAGGCAATCAGCCCCAGCATTTT. Its protein product is CASSSRLGGGNQPQHF.

V is TRBV15 and J is TRBJ1-2, with TRBD1 matching 9 bases. The CDR3 length is 15 residues. V dropped 3 bases and J dropped 8; count of bases not matched to a gene: 10. CDR1 LNHNV and CDR2 YYDKDF come from the germline V gene (reference sequence). CDR3 in amino acids: CATSRFPGTGNGYTF. CDR3 coding DNA: TGTGCCACCAGCAGGTTTCCCGGGACAGGGAACGGCTACACCTTC.

The chain carries TRBV1 and TRBJ2-7; TRBD2, as called in the table, went unchecked against the DNA. TRBV1 is noted as a pseudogene. There are 18 residues in the CDR3. Here the CDR3 DNA reads TGCACCAGCAGATACACTAGCGGGAGTACAGAAAAGATGTACGAGCAGTACTTC. Protein: CTSRYTSGSTEKMYEQYF.

This clone was counted only a few times. The genes are TRBV27 and TRBJ1-1; D perhaps matches TRBD1 (5 bases). Trimming pared 6 bases from V and 4 bases from J, leaving 6 bases between. Germline CDR1 MNHEY, CDR2 SMNVEV (reference sequence). The CDR3 covers 11 residues. DNA of the CDR3: TGTGCCAGCAGGGGGGGCACTGAAGCTTTCTTT. It specifies CASRGGTEAFF.

This rearrangement joins TRBV29-1 to TRBJ1-1; D possibly corresponds to TRBD1 (5 bases). V gave up 4 bases and J gave up 4 bases, with 13 bases separating them. CDR1 is SQVTM, CDR2 ANQGSEA, per germline. The length of the CDR3 is 13 residues. CDR3 amino acids: CSVVGGLSTEAFF. CDR3 coding DNA: TGCAGCGTTGTTGGGGGGTTGTCCACTGAAGCTTTCTTT. The whole variable domain, filled in from reference TRBV29-1 and TRBJ1-1, reads SAVISQKPSRDICQRGTSLTIQCQVDSQVTMMFWYRQQPGQSLTLIATANQGSEATYESGFVIDKFPISRPNLTFSTLTVSNMSPEDSSIYLCSVVGGLSTEAFFGQGTRLTVV.

J is TRBJ1-1 and V is TRBV6-6; D possibly corresponds to TRBD1 (5 bases). This CDR3 spans 13 amino acids. The germline V gene has CDR1 MNHNY and CDR2 SVGAGI (reference sequence). Trimming left V 8 bases short and J 3 bases short, with 13 bases between. CDR3 amino acids: CASQGRRDTEAFF. CDR3 coding DNA: TGTGCCAGCCAGGGAAGGAGGGACACTGAAGCTTTCTTT.

This clone appeared a single time. The chain has TRBV5-8 and TRBJ1-4, with 10 positions matching TRBD1. This CDR3 contains 15 residues. V lost 0 bases, J lost 9 bases, and 5 bases stayed unmatched. Germline assignment: CDR1 SGHTS and CDR2 YDEGEE. The CDR3 spells CASSLEGQGGQKLFF. CDR3 DNA sequence: TGTGCCAGCAGCTTGGAAGGACAGGGGGGACAAAAACTGTTTTTT.

J is TRBJ1-5 and V is TRBV10-1; TRBD1 matches 7 bases. Germline CDR1 and CDR2: WNHNN and SYGVQD (reference sequence). V trimming: 3 bases; J trimming: 6 bases; junction bases outside the gene matches: 8. The CDR3 runs 15 residues. CDR3 amino acids: CASSDLDREGQPQHF. CDR3 bases: TGCGCCAGCAGTGACCTTGACAGGGAAGGTCAGCCCCAGCATTTT.

The chain carries TRBV6-4 and TRBJ1-1, with D possibly matching TRBD1 (5 bases). The length of the CDR3 is 14 residues. Germline values: CDR1 MRHNA, CDR2 SNTAGT. Trimming removed 0 bases from V and 8 bases from J, with 13 bases in between. This chain's CDR3 is CASSDSAAGSEAFF. The CDR3 coding sequence is TGTGCCAGCAGTGACTCGGCGGCAGGGTCCGAAGCTTTCTTT.

The rearrangement links TRBV9 to TRBJ2-1; D perhaps matches TRBD1 (6 bases). This CDR3 has 15 amino acids. CDR1 is SGDLS, CDR2 YYNGEE, per germline. Deletions cut 0 bases from V and 2 bases from J, with 9 bases between. DNA for the CDR3: TGTGCCAGCAGCGTAGAGTGGGACACCTACAATGAGCAGTTCTTC. Its translation is CASSVEWDTYNEQFF.

This chain connects TRBV5-6 to TRBJ1-1; tentatively, D is TRBD1 (5 bases). The V and J ends lost 5 bases and 4 bases respectively, with 15 bases between them. This CDR3 is built from 14 residues. CDR1 SGHDT and CDR2 YYEEEE come from the germline V gene. The CDR3 DNA sequence: TGTGCCAGCAGTAATGCGGGGGAGGGCACTGAAGCTTTCTTT. It yields the protein CASSNAGEGTEAFF.

The chain carries TRBV6-5 and TRBJ2-2, with D possibly being TRBD2 (5 bases). The V gene lost 7 bases and the J gene lost 3 bases, with 12 bases spanning the gap. The germline V gene encodes CDR1 MNHEY and CDR2 SVGAGI. This CDR3 spans 14 amino acids. CDR3: CASTARGYTGELFF. The CDR3 bases are TGTGCCAGCACTGCCCGGGGATACACCGGGGAGCTGTTTTTT.

With respect to this clone: A read error may produce the germline difference seen at one junction end. The J gene is TRBJ1-2, the V gene TRBV4-1; tentatively, D is TRBD1 (5 bases). The CDR3 has 17 residues. Per the germline V gene, CDR1 is MGHRA and CDR2 is YSYEKL. CDR3 in DNA: TGCGCCAGCAGCCCGTCAGCGGGACGGCGCTTAAAGTATGGCTACCCCTTC. Its protein is CASSPSAGRRLKYGYPF.

V and J are TRBV9 and TRBJ2-1; 7 bases are shared with TRBD2. CDR3 length equals 14 residues. CDR1 is SGDLS, CDR2 YYNGEE, per germline. The V gene end was trimmed by 5 bases and the J gene end by 4 bases; junction bases not matched to a gene: 6. The CDR3 DNA sequence: TGTGCCAGCAGTGGGACTAATTATTACAATGAGCAGTTCTTC. Residues: CASSGTNYYNEQFF.

The chain combines TRBV29-1 with TRBJ1-1; 8 nucleotides align to TRBD1. V lost 5 bases and J lost 0; bases outside the gene matches: 2. Germline V lookup: CDR1 SQVTM, CDR2 ANQGSEA. The CDR3 covers 13 residues. CDR3: CSVQTGVNTEAFF. As DNA, the CDR3 is TGCAGCGTTCAGACAGGGGTGAACACTGAAGCTTTCTTT. The full variable domain, its missing parts supplied by reference TRBV29-1 and TRBJ1-1, is SAVISQKPSRDICQRGTSLTIQCQVDSQVTMMFWYRQQPGQSLTLIATANQGSEATYESGFVIDKFPISRPNLTFSTLTVSNMSPEDSSIYLCSVQTGVNTEAFFGQGTRLTVV.

The chain combines TRBV5-1 with TRBJ2-7, with TRBD1 as a possible D gene (5 bases). The CDR3 extends over 13 amino acids. V gave up 0 bases and J gave up 1 base, with 5 bases separating them. Germline CDR1 SGHRS, CDR2 YFSETQ. CDR3: CASSLDRSYEQYF. DNA for the CDR3: TGCGCCAGCAGCTTGGACAGGTCCTACGAGCAGTACTTC.

V is TRBV19 and J is TRBJ1-1; tentative D call: TRBD1 (5 bases). Trimming cost V 0 bases and J 5 bases, with 10 bases left between them. The CDR3 is 14 residues long. The V gene's germline CDR1 is LNHDA and CDR2 SQIVND (reference sequence). The chain's CDR3 is CASSIDGDFTEAFF. The CDR3 nucleotides read TGTGCCAGTAGTATAGATGGGGACTTTACTGAAGCTTTCTTT.

This chain connects TRBV14 to TRBJ1-1; D perhaps matches TRBD1 (6 bases). In germline, CDR1 is SGHDN, CDR2 FVKESK. The length of the CDR3 is 15 residues. Trimming cost V 1 base and J 3 bases, with 12 bases left between them. In nucleotides, the CDR3 is TGTGCCAGCAGCCAAGCAGGGGCCAGTTACACTGAAGCTTTCTTT. It codes for CASSQAGASYTEAFF.

This clone was observed once. This chain uses TRBV4-1 with TRBJ2-1; 14 nucleotides agree with TRBD2. V lost 1 base to trimming and J lost 8 bases; unmatched junction nucleotides: 4. The CDR3 length is 16 residues. The germline CDR1 and CDR2 sequences are MGHRA and YSYEKL. The CDR3 is CASSQGGLAGVDEQFF. For the CDR3, the DNA is TGCGCCAGCAGCCAAGGGGGACTAGCGGGAGTGGATGAGCAGTTCTTC.

This clone was observed a handful of times. The chain is built from TRBV7-9 and TRBJ1-1; TRBD1 agrees at 11 bases. Trimming at V came to 4 bases and at J to 5 bases, leaving 6 bases not matched to a gene. This CDR3 has 15 residues. Germline CDR1 SEHNR, CDR2 FQNEAQ (reference sequence). The CDR3 nucleotides are TGTGCCAGCAGCTCCGTCGGACAGGGGGCTACTGAAGCTTTCTTT. Translated, it gives CASSSVGQGATEAFF. Full variable domain (outside the CDR3, taken from reference TRBV7-9 and TRBJ1-1): DTGVSQNPRHKITKRGQNVTFRCDPISEHNRLYWYRQTLGQGPEFLTYFQNEAQLEKSRLLSDRFSAERPKGSFSTLEIQRTEQGDSAMYLCASSSVGQGATEAFFGQGTRLTVV.

This clone was detected once. The chain recombines TRBV29-1 with TRBJ2-5, with a tentative D call TRBD1 (6 bases). The DNA end is more similar to TRBJ2-7, so the J call may be wrong. The CDR3 runs 13 residues. The germline CDR1 and CDR2 sequences are SQVTM and ANQGSEA. The CDR3 here is CSPSSGHSYEQYF. The CDR3 region has the DNA TGCAGCCCGAGTTCGGGACACTCCTACGAGCAGTACTTC.

The chain joins TRBV6-4 to TRBJ2-1; TRBD2 agrees at 7 bases. This CDR3 is 14 amino acids long. The J segment lost 7 bases and the V segment lost 5 bases, leaving 8 bases of the junction unmatched. Per the germline V gene, CDR1 is MRHNA and CDR2 is SNTAGT. CDR3 amino acids: CASSIGLDSNEQFF. The CDR3 bases are TGTGCCAGCAGTATTGGACTAGACTCAAATGAGCAGTTCTTC.

This clone has only a few counts. This chain joins TRBV5-1 and TRBJ1-4, with D possibly matching TRBD1 (5 bases). Germline CDR1 and CDR2: SGHRS and YFSETQ. V lost 0 bases and J 0 bases, leaving 12 bases between the germline ends. The CDR3 covers 17 residues. The CDR3 sequence: CASSLVVTASTNEKLFF. The CDR3 DNA follows: TGCGCCAGCAGCTTGGTGGTGACAGCGTCAACTAATGAAAAACTGTTTTTT.

The chain couples TRBV28 to TRBJ1-1; D unclear. Trimming shortened V by 6 bases and J by 5 bases, and 13 bases separated the two germline ends. Looked up from germline, CDR1 is MDHEN and CDR2 is SYDVKM. The CDR3 has 13 residues. In nucleotides, the CDR3 is TGTGCCAGCAGGGGAGTTGGGATTACTGAAGCTTTCTTT. It encodes CASRGVGITEAFF.

This chain links TRBV29-1 with TRBJ1-1; D is unclear. The CDR3 totals 16 residues. Germline V gene lookup returns CDR1 SQVTM and CDR2 ANQGSEA. V shed 0 bases and J shed 1 base, with 15 bases lying between them. CDR3: CSVEDRRPRRNTEAFF. CDR3 in DNA: TGCAGCGTTGAAGATCGTAGACCCAGGCGGAACACTGAAGCTTTCTTT.

The chain recombines TRBV4-2 with TRBJ2-1, with no clear D. V shed 0 bases and J shed 4 bases, with 10 bases lying between them. Per the germline V gene, CDR1 is LGHNA and CDR2 is YNFKEQ. The CDR3 has 15 amino acids. The CDR3 loop is CASSQDSTLYNEQFF. In DNA, the CDR3 is TGTGCCAGCAGCCAAGATTCGACACTTTACAATGAGCAGTTCTTC.

The genes are TRBV6-6 and TRBJ2-1; 7 positions match TRBD1. This CDR3 comprises 14 residues. Losses at the gene ends were 4 bases for V and 4 bases for J; bases not matched to a gene: 4. Looked up from germline, CDR1 is MNHNY and CDR2 is SVGAGI (reference sequence). The CDR3 region has the DNA TGTGCCAGCAGTTGGGGGACAGAATACAATGAGCAGTTCTTC. This translates into CASSWGTEYNEQFF.

This chain links TRBV30 with TRBJ2-7; 9 nucleotides line up with TRBD1. CDR3 length: 13 residues. Germline values: CDR1 GTSNPN, CDR2 SVGIG (reference sequence). The V and J ends lost 5 bases and 4 bases, in that order; junction bases with no gene match: 6. The CDR3 coding sequence is TGTGCCTGGTCAGCGGGACAGGGTTACGAGCAGTACTTC. Amino acids: CAWSAGQGYEQYF.

The gene calls are TRBV5-1 and TRBJ2-2; TRBD1 matches at 7 bases. The CDR3 is 16 residues long. The V gene end was trimmed by 4 bases and the J gene end by 0 bases; junction bases not matched to a gene: 6. Germline V CDR1 and CDR2: SGHRS, YFSETQ. CDR3 region: CASSQTQGANTGELFF. CDR3 bases: TGCGCCAGCAGCCAGACCCAGGGGGCGAACACCGGGGAGCTGTTTTTT.